Following are 14 T cell receptor beta chains from one sample sequenced in a study of long-term antiretroviral therapy in people with HIV. Investigators performed immunoSEQ version v3.0 at survey level. TCRdb keeps only in-frame clones here, not all; method: immunoSEQ multiplex PCR. The sample has over 25,000 clones, 94% seen once. Material: unsorted PBMCs, obtained around 7.4 years after starting antiretroviral therapy. Receptors were obtained from a man aged 45-65 years with HIV.

The gene calls are TRBV6-4 and TRBJ2-7; 7 bases match TRBD1. This CDR3 contains 15 residues. The germline V gene encodes CDR1 MRHNA and CDR2 SNTAGT. V shed 1 base, J shed 5 bases, and the junction held 8 bases outside the gene matches. The CDR3 spells CASSDFGQENNEQYF. The CDR3 region has the DNA TGTGCCAGCAGTGACTTCGGACAGGAGAATAACGAGCAGTACTTC.

V usage is TRBV27 and J usage is TRBJ2-3; D is ambiguous. The germline V and J ends were trimmed by 3 bases and 5 bases, with 15 bases remaining between them. Germline V gene lookup returns CDR1 MNHEY and CDR2 SMNVEV (reference sequence). CDR3 length: 15 amino acids. CDR3 protein: CASSFQVSFIDTQYF. The CDR3, as DNA: TGTGCCAGCAGTTTTCAAGTGTCCTTCATAGATACGCAGTATTTT.

This sequence joins TRBV7-9 and TRBJ1-5, with no clear D. Germline-derived CDR1 and CDR2 are SEHNR and FQNEAQ (reference sequence). Between the trimmed V and J ends, which lost 4 bases and 6 bases, there was a span of 7 bases. The CDR3 has 12 amino acids. The CDR3: CASSSSGQPQHF. In DNA form, the CDR3 reads TGTGCCAGCAGCTCTAGCGGTCAGCCCCAGCATTTT.

The V gene is TRBV28, the J gene TRBJ2-7; perhaps TRBD1 as D (6 bases). Between the trimmed V and J ends, which lost 4 bases and 0 bases, there was a span of 10 bases. The CDR3 has 14 residues. Germline V gives CDR1 MDHEN, CDR2 SYDVKM. The DNA for the CDR3 is TGTGCCAGCAGTTCTGTAGGGGGCTCCTACGAGCAGTACTTC. It codes for CASSSVGGSYEQYF.

This clone was detected once. The chain recombines TRBV4-2 with TRBJ2-3; 11 bases line up with TRBD2. The CDR3 runs to 17 residues. With V trimmed by 2 bases and J by 4 bases, 8 bases remained unmatched. Germline lookup yields CDR1 LGHNA and CDR2 YNFKEQ. For the CDR3, the DNA is TGTGCCAGCAGCCAAAATCTAGCGGGGGGCCCCCCAGATACGCAGTATTTT. Translation: CASSQNLAGGPPDTQYF.

The chain uses TRBV20-1 and TRBJ1-2, with D unclear. The V gene lost 6 bases and the J gene lost 11 bases, with 16 bases spanning the gap. Germline values: CDR1 DFQATT, CDR2 SNEGSKA (reference sequence). The CDR3 loop spans 11 amino acids. CDR3 nucleotides: TGCAGTGCGGGCCTTGGGTCGGGTTACACCTTC. The encoded protein is CSAGLGSGYTF.

The genes are TRBV5-1 and TRBJ2-1; TRBD2 matches at 13 bases. The germline gives CDR1 SGHRS, CDR2 YFSETQ. Germline trimming cut 1 base from V and 6 bases from J; bases unmatched to any gene: 7. CDR3 length: 17 residues. CDR3 amino acids: CASSLMTSGGLSNEQFF. CDR3 nucleotide sequence: TGCGCCAGCAGCTTGATGACTAGCGGGGGGCTATCCAATGAGCAGTTCTTC.

The chain carries TRBV29-1 and TRBJ2-2; D not certain. This CDR3 comprises 15 residues. V was trimmed by 7 bases and J by 2 bases, leaving 17 bases between them. Germline V lookup: CDR1 SQVTM, CDR2 ANQGSEA. CDR3 loop: CSAMGSFTNTGELFF. The CDR3 DNA reads as TGCAGCGCCATGGGGTCTTTTACTAACACCGGGGAGCTGTTTTTT.

This clone was seen once. CDR3 bases: TGTGCCAGCAGCTTATCCCGGTCCTCCTACAATGAGCAGTTCTTC. It yields the protein CASSLSRSSYNEQFF. The V and J genes are TRBV7-2 and TRBJ2-1; D remains ambiguous. Trimming stripped 2 bases from V and 0 bases from J, with 8 bases between. The germline gives CDR1 SGHTA, CDR2 FQGNSA. The CDR3 loop spans 15 amino acids.

This clone appeared a single time. CDR3 sequence (DNA): TGTGCCAGCAGTTACGGTGACAGGACTTCCTACGAGCAGTACTTC. Protein: CASSYGDRTSYEQYF. The rearrangement joins TRBV6-5 to TRBJ2-7, with D maybe TRBD1 (6 bases). The CDR3 consists of 15 residues. Germline values: CDR1 MNHEY, CDR2 SVGAGI. V gave up 2 bases and J gave up 1 base, with 12 bases separating them.

V gene TRBV5-1 combines with J gene TRBJ2-7; 9 bases match TRBD1. CDR1 SGHRS and CDR2 YFSETQ come from the germline V gene. V dropped 7 bases and J dropped 5; count of bases not matched to a gene: 10. This CDR3 is 14 amino acids long. The CDR3 coding sequence is TGCGCCAGCCGGACCGGGACAGGGCAAAACGAGCAGTACTTC. Translating it yields CASRTGTGQNEQYF.

The chain links TRBV6-5 to TRBJ1-5; 7 bases are shared with TRBD1. CDR3 length: 13 amino acids. Per the germline V gene, CDR1 is MNHEY and CDR2 is SVGAGI. V lost 4 bases to trimming and J lost 5 bases; unmatched junction nucleotides: 2. The CDR3 DNA reads as TGTGCCAGCAGTTTTACAGGGGATCAGCCCCAGCATTTT. As protein: CASSFTGDQPQHF.

This sequence joins TRBV5-1 and TRBJ1-1; unclear D gene. The V and J ends lost 4 bases and 1 base respectively, with 14 bases between them. CDR1 SGHRS and CDR2 YFSETQ come from the germline V gene. The CDR3 loop spans 15 amino acids. The CDR3 protein is CASSPGRDGNTEAFF. CDR3 coding DNA: TGCGCCAGCAGCCCCGGAAGAGACGGGAACACTGAAGCTTTCTTT.

The chain uses TRBV5-1 and TRBJ1-6, with 7 bases fitting TRBD1. The length of the CDR3 is 16 residues. Unmatched junction bases numbered 10, after V lost 4 bases and J lost 6 bases. Germline V gene lookup returns CDR1 SGHRS and CDR2 YFSETQ. CDR3 bases: TGCGCCAGCAGCGTTACGGGACAGCACCTTAATTCACCCCTCCACTTT. It encodes CASSVTGQHLNSPLHF.